Shown below are 29 T cell receptor beta chains from a single sample sequenced in a study of blood T cell repertoires in COVID-19. Libraries were prepared by immunoSEQ multiplex PCR; TCRdb keeps only in-frame clonotypes and omits some of them. The sample records 200,000 to 300,000 clones, around 86% being singletons. The specimen sequenced was peripheral blood. Receptor source: a woman aged 55-70 years with COVID-19, enrolled during active disease.

The rearrangement joins TRBV6-4 to TRBJ2-1, with TRBD2 matching 9 bases. CDR3 size: 15 residues. With V trimmed by 8 bases and J by 2 bases, 7 bases remained unmatched. Germline V lookup: CDR1 MRHNA, CDR2 SNTAGT. The CDR3 loop is CASSPSGTPYNEQFF. The CDR3 DNA sequence: TGTGCCAGCTCTCCTAGCGGGACCCCCTACAATGAGCAGTTCTTC.

The V and J genes are TRBV5-1 and TRBJ2-2; the D gene is possibly TRBD2 (6 bases). Trimming removed 0 bases from V and 0 bases from J, with 18 bases in between. From germline, CDR1 is SGHRS and CDR2 YFSETQ. The CDR3 has 19 amino acids. CDR3 amino acids: CASSLAVGRGNANTGELFF. The DNA of the CDR3 is TGCGCCAGCAGCTTGGCCGTAGGGCGGGGCAACGCGAACACCGGGGAGCTGTTTTTT.

This clone was counted only a few times. The J gene is TRBJ2-3, the V gene TRBV28; 8 bases match TRBD2. V lost 5 bases and J lost 0; bases outside the gene matches: 4. Per the germline V gene, CDR1 is MDHEN and CDR2 is SYDVKM. The CDR3 has 15 amino acids. Here the CDR3 reads CASSRAGVSTDTQYF. The CDR3 nucleotides are TGTGCCAGCAGTCGAGCGGGAGTGAGCACAGATACGCAGTATTTT.

This clone appeared once. The genes are TRBV3-1 (or the pseudogene TRBV3-2) and TRBJ1-2, with a tentative D call TRBD1 (6 bases). This CDR3 has 17 residues. Germline V CDR1 and CDR2: LGHDT, YNNKEL (reference sequence). Between the trimmed V and J ends, which lost 3 bases and 6 bases, there was a span of 23 bases. CDR3 residues: CASSHAIIGGATDGYTF. Written as DNA, the CDR3 is TGTGCCAGCAGCCACGCTATCATAGGGGGGGCTACAGATGGCTACACCTTC.

The gene calls are TRBV7-3 and TRBJ2-3, with 12 bases matching TRBD2. The germline CDR1 and CDR2 sequences are SGHTA and FQGTGA. CDR3 size: 15 residues. V shed 3 bases and J 4 bases; nucleotides not matched to a gene: 2. The CDR3 sequence is CASSFSSGRADTQYF. In nucleotides, the CDR3 is TGTGCCAGCAGCTTTTCTAGCGGGAGGGCAGATACGCAGTATTTT.

The rearrangement links TRBV20-1 to TRBJ2-2, with TRBD2 identical over 8 bases. Germline CDR1 and CDR2: DFQATT and SNEGSKA (reference sequence). V was clipped by 3 bases and J by 5 bases; unmatched bases: 8. The CDR3 is made up of 15 amino acids. CDR3: CSASSSGPFTGELFF. For the CDR3, the DNA is TGCAGTGCTAGTTCTAGCGGGCCGTTTACCGGGGAGCTGTTTTTT.

V is TRBV5-1 and J is TRBJ1-1; D uncertain. The germline V gene encodes CDR1 SGHRS and CDR2 YFSETQ. V dropped 0 bases and J dropped 1 base, with 7 bases sitting between them. The CDR3 runs 14 residues. CDR3 sequence reads: CASSLGDKNTEAFF. The DNA for the CDR3 is TGCGCCAGCAGCTTGGGAGACAAGAACACTGAAGCTTTCTTT.

This clone was seen many times. The chain is built from TRBV7-9 and TRBJ2-7; D is unresolved. The CDR3 runs to 16 residues. The germline V gene encodes CDR1 SEHNR and CDR2 FQNEAQ (reference sequence). V was clipped by 3 bases and J by 0 bases, with 15 bases between them. The CDR3 nucleotides read TGTGCCAGCAGCTTCTCTCTAGGCGGCACCTCCTACGAGCAGTACTTC. Its translation: CASSFSLGGTSYEQYF. The whole variable domain, filled in from reference TRBV7-9 and TRBJ2-7, reads DTGVSQNPRHKITKRGQNVTFRCDPISEHNRLYWYRQTLGQGPEFLTYFQNEAQLEKSRLLSDRFSAERPKGSFSTLEIQRTEQGDSAMYLCASSFSLGGTSYEQYFGPGTRLTVT.

The chain uses TRBV28 and TRBJ1-6, with D perhaps matching TRBD1 (5 bases). The CDR3 is 14 amino acids. V lost 2 bases and J 10 bases, leaving 12 bases between the germline ends. Germline V gives CDR1 MDHEN, CDR2 SYDVKM. The CDR3 loop reads CASSLGRGYSPLHF. In DNA form, the CDR3 reads TGTGCCAGCAGTTTAGGTAGGGGATACTCACCCCTCCACTTT. Supplemented by reference TRBV28 and TRBJ1-6, the full variable domain reads DVKVTQSSRYLVKRTGEKVFLECVQDMDHENMFWYRQDPGLGLRLIYFSYDVKMKEKGDIPEGYSVSREKKERFSLILESASTNQTSMYLCASSLGRGYSPLHFGNGTRLTVT.

The chain links TRBV5-4 to TRBJ1-1, with TRBD1 identical over 8 bases. The CDR3 consists of 15 residues. J was trimmed by 0 bases and V by 4 bases; bases with no gene match: 5. The germline V gene has CDR1 SGHNT and CDR2 YYREEE (reference sequence). The CDR3 DNA sequence: TGTGCCAGCAGCCGGACAGGGATCATGAACACTGAAGCTTTCTTT. The encoded protein is CASSRTGIMNTEAFF.

This clone was seen once. The chain couples TRBV28 to TRBJ1-1; 8 bases fit TRBD1. CDR3 length: 15 residues. Germline V gene sequence: CDR1 MDHEN, CDR2 SYDVKM. J gave up 1 base and V 7 bases, and 8 bases lay outside the gene matches. This CDR3 reads CASTLRGTGNTEAFF. The CDR3 region has the DNA TGTGCCAGCACTCTGAGGGGGACAGGGAACACTGAAGCTTTCTTT.

The rearrangement uses TRBV6-1 and TRBJ2-1; D is undetermined. The V and J ends lost 3 bases and 4 bases respectively, with 13 bases between them. Germline CDR1 and CDR2: MNHNS and SASEGT. The CDR3 is 15 amino acids. The CDR3 reads CASSERNLPYNEQFF. CDR3 bases: TGTGCCAGCAGTGAGCGCAACCTCCCGTACAATGAGCAGTTCTTC.

The chain couples TRBV27 to TRBJ2-2; D gene ambiguous. Trimming left V 6 bases short and J 1 base short, with 15 bases between. The germline gives CDR1 MNHEY, CDR2 SMNVEV (reference sequence). This CDR3 is 16 amino acids long. CDR3 in DNA: TGTGCCAGCAGGCGGAGAGGCCCCCGGAACACCGGGGAGCTGTTTTTT. Translated: CASRRRGPRNTGELFF.

V is TRBV19 and J is TRBJ2-7; TRBD1 matches at 10 bases. Germline V CDR1 and CDR2: LNHDA, SQIVND (reference sequence). After removal of 7 bases from V and 3 bases from J, the junction contained 6 bases not matched to a gene. There are 14 residues in the CDR3. The CDR3 region has the DNA TGTGCCAGTACCCCCCGGGACAGGGGCTACGAGCAGTACTTC. Encoded protein: CASTPRDRGYEQYF.

J is TRBJ2-1 and V is TRBV6-4; TRBD2 matches 11 bases. Germline V gene data show CDR1 as MRHNA and CDR2 as SNTAGT. The CDR3 covers 15 residues. Losses at the gene ends were 4 bases for V and 7 bases for J; bases not matched to a gene: 6. As DNA, the CDR3 is TGTGCCAGCAGTGGCCGACTAGCGGGATTTAATGAGCAGTTCTTC. Encoded protein: CASSGRLAGFNEQFF.

A single count supports this clone. The V gene is TRBV7-6, the J gene TRBJ1-4; 8 nucleotides agree with TRBD1. Trimming removed 1 base from V and 7 bases from J; junction bases left unmatched: 5. The CDR3 covers 15 residues. In germline, CDR1 is SGHVS, CDR2 FNYEAQ. DNA for the CDR3: TGTGCCAGCAGCTTAGGACAGGGGTGGCGTGAAAAACTGTTTTTT. This encodes CASSLGQGWREKLFF.

The chain has TRBV4-2 and TRBJ2-3; D unresolved. V lost 0 bases and J lost 0, with 10 bases in between. CDR3 length: 16 residues. CDR1 is LGHNA and CDR2 is YNFKEQ in the germline V gene. The CDR3: CASSQEGQWSTDTQYF. CDR3 DNA: TGTGCCAGCAGCCAAGAGGGCCAGTGGAGCACAGATACGCAGTATTTT.

The genes are TRBV19 and TRBJ2-1; TRBD2 matches 9 bases. CDR3 length: 12 residues. The germline CDR1 and CDR2 sequences are LNHDA and SQIVND (reference sequence). With 3 bases clipped from V and 15 bases from J, the junction kept 6 bases outside the gene matches. DNA for the CDR3: TGTGCCAGTAGTATGATAGCGGGAGAACTGTTCTTC. Its translation: CASSMIAGELFF.

The chain joins TRBV10-3 to TRBJ1-2; D is perhaps TRBD1 (5 bases). Trimming cost V 4 bases and J 4 bases, with 10 bases left between them. Per the germline V gene, CDR1 is ENHRY and CDR2 is SYGVKD. The CDR3 has 13 amino acids. In nucleotides, the CDR3 is TGTGCCATCAGTGGGGGCAACTCCTATGGCTACACCTTC. Translating it yields CAISGGNSYGYTF.

In this sample, this clone turned up a few times. The V gene is TRBV7-2, the J gene TRBJ2-7, with D possibly TRBD1 on 5 matching bases. This CDR3 is built from 13 residues. The V gene lost 3 bases and the J gene lost 7 bases, with 13 bases spanning the gap. The germline V gene has CDR1 SGHTA and CDR2 FQGNSA. In DNA form, the CDR3 reads TGTGCCAGCAGCTTGACAGTTCTCCGGGAGCAGTACTTC. It specifies CASSLTVLREQYF.

This chain joins TRBV5-4 and TRBJ2-7, with 9 bases that match TRBD2. CDR1 SGHNT and CDR2 YYREEE come from the germline V gene (reference sequence). The CDR3 is 13 amino acids. The V and J ends lost 6 bases and 6 bases, in that order; junction bases with no gene match: 7. The CDR3 is CASKNIAGAEQYF. The DNA of the CDR3 is TGTGCCAGCAAGAATATAGCGGGAGCCGAGCAGTACTTC.

The CDR3 protein is CASNTWTLSPLHF. The CDR3 region has the DNA TGTGCCAGCAATACGTGGACACTATCACCCCTCCACTTT. The chain couples TRBV6-6 to TRBJ1-6; TRBD1 might be the D (5 bases). Germline assignment: CDR1 MNHNY and CDR2 SVGAGI (reference sequence). CDR3 length: 13 residues. Trimming removed 7 bases from V and 10 bases from J, with 14 bases in between.

To note about this clone: The sample holds other DNA sequences that translate to the same CDR3. The CDR3 DNA reads as TGTGCCAGCAGTGCCGACAGTAACTATGGCTACACCTTC. Protein product: CASSADSNYGYTF. The gene calls are TRBV2 and TRBJ1-2; weak D call: TRBD1 (5 bases). Trimming pared 4 bases from V and 1 base from J, leaving 7 bases between. The V gene's germline CDR1 is SNHLY and CDR2 FYNNEI. The CDR3 contains 13 residues.

The chain joins TRBV19 to TRBJ2-3; 10 bases are shared with TRBD2. Germline loops: CDR1 LNHDA, CDR2 SQIVND (reference sequence). The CDR3 consists of 15 residues. The junction had 2 bases not matched to a gene; V was cut back by 4 bases and J by 1 base. The CDR3 DNA follows: TGTGCCAGTAGTAAACTAGCGGGGCGCACAGATACGCAGTATTTT. Its protein is CASSKLAGRTDTQYF.

J is TRBJ1-1 and V is TRBV29-1, with TRBD1 matching over 7 bases. In germline, CDR1 is SQVTM, CDR2 ANQGSEA. This CDR3 region has 14 residues. V trimming: 5 bases; J trimming: 2 bases; junction bases outside the gene matches: 8. CDR3 sequence (DNA): TGCAGCGTTCGACAGGGAAGTCTTAACACTGAAGCTTTCTTT. It yields the protein CSVRQGSLNTEAFF.

The rearrangement uses TRBV11-2 and TRBJ1-1; TRBD1 agrees at 7 bases. The V and J ends lost 5 bases and 6 bases, in that order; junction bases with no gene match: 6. The CDR3 sequence is 13 residues long. In germline, CDR1 is SGHAT, CDR2 FQNNGV. The CDR3 nucleotides read TGTGCCAGCAGCCCGACAGGGTTTGCTGAAGCTTTCTTT. Its translation is CASSPTGFAEAFF.

The genes are TRBV14 and TRBJ2-6; 9 bases align to TRBD1. The V gene end was trimmed by 2 bases and the J gene end by 0 bases; junction bases not matched to a gene: 8. The CDR3 consists of 19 residues. Germline assignment: CDR1 SGHDN and CDR2 FVKESK. The CDR3 sequence: CASSQRLGTGNSGANVLTF. CDR3 nucleotides: TGTGCCAGCAGCCAACGATTGGGGACAGGGAACTCTGGGGCCAACGTCCTGACTTTC.

This rearrangement joins TRBV7-3 to TRBJ2-3; the match to TRBD2 covers 9 bases. This CDR3 has 17 residues. V trimming: 5 bases; J trimming: 0 bases; junction bases outside the gene matches: 9. The germline gives CDR1 SGHTA, CDR2 FQGTGA. The CDR3 loop reads CASSPGASGMSTDTQYF. The DNA for the CDR3 is TGTGCCAGCAGCCCTGGGGCTAGCGGGATGAGCACAGATACGCAGTATTTT.

The CDR3 sequence is CATSYSSGNTIYF. Written as DNA, the CDR3 is TGTGCCACCTCGTACAGCTCTGGAAACACCATATATTTT. J is TRBJ1-3 and V is TRBV6-5; D is unclear. V was shortened by 10 bases and J by 0 bases, with 10 bases between the two germline ends. The CDR3 length is 13 residues. Germline V CDR1 and CDR2: MNHEY, SVGAGI.